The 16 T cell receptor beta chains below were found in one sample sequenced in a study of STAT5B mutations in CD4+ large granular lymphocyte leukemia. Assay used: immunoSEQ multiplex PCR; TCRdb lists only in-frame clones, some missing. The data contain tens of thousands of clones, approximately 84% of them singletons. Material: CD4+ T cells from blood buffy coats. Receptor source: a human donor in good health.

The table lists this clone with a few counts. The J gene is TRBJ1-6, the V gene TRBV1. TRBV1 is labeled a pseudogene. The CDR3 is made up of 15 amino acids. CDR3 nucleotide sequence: TGCACCAGCAGCCAAGGGTCCCCCGGGGATTCACCCCTCCACTTT. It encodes CTSSQGSPGDSPLHF.

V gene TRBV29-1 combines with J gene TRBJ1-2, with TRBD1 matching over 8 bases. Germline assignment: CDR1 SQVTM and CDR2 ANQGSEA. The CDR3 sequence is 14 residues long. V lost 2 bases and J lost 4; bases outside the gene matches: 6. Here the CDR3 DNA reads TGCAGCGTTGAACACCAGGGGGCTTTCTATGGCTACACCTTC. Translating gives CSVEHQGAFYGYTF.

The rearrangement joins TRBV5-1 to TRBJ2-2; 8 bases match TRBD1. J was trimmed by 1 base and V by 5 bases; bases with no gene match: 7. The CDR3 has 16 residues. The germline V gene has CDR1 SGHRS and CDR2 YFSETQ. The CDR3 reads CASRYAGTGNTGELFF. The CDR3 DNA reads TGCGCCAGCAGATACGCCGGGACAGGGAACACCGGGGAGCTGTTTTTT.

The CDR3 region has the DNA TGCGCCAGCAGTGAGGGTAGCGGTCAGACCCAGTACTTC. Protein product: CASSEGSGQTQYF. This sequence joins TRBV10-2 and TRBJ2-5; D is possibly TRBD2 (6 bases). V was clipped by 2 bases and J by 6 bases, with 10 bases between them. The CDR3 consists of 13 residues. CDR1 is WSHSY and CDR2 is SAAADI in the germline V gene.

The CDR3 is CASSLTSAIVGAFF. CDR3 nucleotide sequence: TGTGCCAGCAGCTTGACCTCGGCGATCGTGGGAGCTTTCTTT. The chain combines TRBV7-2 with TRBJ1-1; D gene unclear. The length of the CDR3 is 14 residues. CDR1 SGHTA and CDR2 FQGNSA come from the germline V gene. V was trimmed by 3 bases and J by 10 bases, leaving 18 bases between them.

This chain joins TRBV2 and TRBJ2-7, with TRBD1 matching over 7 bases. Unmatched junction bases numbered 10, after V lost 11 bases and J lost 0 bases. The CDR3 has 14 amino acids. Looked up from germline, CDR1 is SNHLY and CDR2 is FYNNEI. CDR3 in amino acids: CAGQRGGASYEQYF. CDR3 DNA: TGTGCCGGTCAGAGAGGGGGCGCCTCCTACGAGCAGTACTTC.

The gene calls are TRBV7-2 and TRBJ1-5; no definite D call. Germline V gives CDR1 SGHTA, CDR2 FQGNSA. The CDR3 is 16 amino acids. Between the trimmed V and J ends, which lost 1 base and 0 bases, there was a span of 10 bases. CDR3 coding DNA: TGTGCCAGCAGCTTAGTCGCCGGGATTAGCAATCAGCCCCAGCATTTT. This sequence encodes CASSLVAGISNQPQHF.

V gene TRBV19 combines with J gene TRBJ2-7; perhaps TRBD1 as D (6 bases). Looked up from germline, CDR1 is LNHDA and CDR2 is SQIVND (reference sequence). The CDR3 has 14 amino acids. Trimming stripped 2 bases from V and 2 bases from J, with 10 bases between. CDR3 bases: TGTGCCAGTAGTATAAAACGGGACACCTACGAGCAGTACTTC. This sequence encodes CASSIKRDTYEQYF.

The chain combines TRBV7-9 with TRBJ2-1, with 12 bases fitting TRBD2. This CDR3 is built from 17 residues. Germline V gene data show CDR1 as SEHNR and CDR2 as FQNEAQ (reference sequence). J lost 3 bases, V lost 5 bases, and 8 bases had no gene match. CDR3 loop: CASSRTSGVLVYNEQFF. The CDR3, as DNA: TGTGCCAGCAGCCGGACTAGCGGGGTCCTCGTCTACAATGAGCAGTTCTTC.

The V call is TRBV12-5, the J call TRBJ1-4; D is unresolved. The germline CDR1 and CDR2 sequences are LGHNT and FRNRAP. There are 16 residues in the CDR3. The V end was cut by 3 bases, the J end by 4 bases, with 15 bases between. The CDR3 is CASGLGSELVNEKLFF. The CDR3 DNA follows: TGTGCTAGTGGTTTAGGCAGTGAACTGGTTAATGAAAAACTGTTTTTT.

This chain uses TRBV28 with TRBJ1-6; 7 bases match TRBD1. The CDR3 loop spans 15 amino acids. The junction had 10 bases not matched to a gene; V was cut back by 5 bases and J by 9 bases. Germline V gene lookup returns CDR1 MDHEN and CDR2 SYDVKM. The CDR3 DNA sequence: TGTGCCAGCAGTAGGGGAGGGACAGCGGGTTCACCCCTCCACTTT. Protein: CASSRGGTAGSPLHF.

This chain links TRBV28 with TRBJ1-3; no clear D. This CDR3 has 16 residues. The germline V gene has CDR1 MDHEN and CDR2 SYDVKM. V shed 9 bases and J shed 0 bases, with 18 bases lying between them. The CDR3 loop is CASRLGGRISGNTIYF. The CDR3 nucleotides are TGTGCCAGTAGGTTAGGTGGGCGGATCTCTGGAAACACCATATATTTT.

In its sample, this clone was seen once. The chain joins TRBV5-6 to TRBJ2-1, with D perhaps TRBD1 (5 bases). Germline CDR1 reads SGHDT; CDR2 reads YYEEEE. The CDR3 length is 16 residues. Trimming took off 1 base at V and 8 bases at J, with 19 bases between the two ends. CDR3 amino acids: CASSLPAGSPLYEQFF. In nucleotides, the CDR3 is TGTGCCAGCAGCTTGCCTGCAGGGTCTCCCCTCTATGAGCAGTTCTTC.

CDR3: CASSLGWGAGYTF. The CDR3 DNA is TGTGCCAGCAGCTTAGGTTGGGGGGCTGGCTACACCTTC. The chain links TRBV11-2 to TRBJ1-2; D perhaps matches TRBD1 (6 bases). The CDR3 covers 13 residues. V was trimmed by 1 base and J by 7 bases, leaving 10 bases between them. The germline CDR1 and CDR2 sequences are SGHAT and FQNNGV.

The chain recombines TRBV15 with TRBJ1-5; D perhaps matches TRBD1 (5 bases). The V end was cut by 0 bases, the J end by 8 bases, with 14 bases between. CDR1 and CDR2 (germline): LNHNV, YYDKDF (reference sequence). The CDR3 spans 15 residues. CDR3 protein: CATSRDPGRVKPQHF. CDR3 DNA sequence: TGTGCCACCAGCAGAGATCCCGGCAGGGTGAAGCCCCAGCATTTT.

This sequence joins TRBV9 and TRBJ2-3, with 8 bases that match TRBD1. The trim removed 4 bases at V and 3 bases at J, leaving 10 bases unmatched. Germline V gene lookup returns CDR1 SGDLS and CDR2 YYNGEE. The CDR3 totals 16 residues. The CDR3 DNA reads TGTGCCAGCAGCCCCCGGAGTGGGACAGGAACAGATACGCAGTATTTT. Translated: CASSPRSGTGTDTQYF.